These T cell receptor beta chains were read from a single sample in a study of PD-1 blockade in classical Hodgkin lymphoma. The method was immunoSEQ multiplex PCR; TCRdb's version includes in-frame clones alone and lacks a portion of them. The sample contains approximately 52,000 clones, about 89% of which appear only once. The sequenced sample was peripheral blood mononuclear cells (PBMCs), obtained before the fourth cycle of nivolumab. These receptors were taken from a human donor with classical Hodgkin lymphoma. Each CDR3 is given with its conserved first and last residue. Each record gives: J gene, clone size, CDR3 length, D gene, V gene, CDR3 DNA, CDR3 protein. A D gene is named only where the DNA matches it firmly. Some rows have no size entry. The others give once, few or many, or a class for an expanded clone.

>TRBJ1-3|.|15|.|TRBV9
TGTGCCAGCAGCGTAACAGAGTTAGCTGGAAACACCATATATTTT
CASSVTELAGNTIYF
>TRBJ2-5|.|15|.|TRBV7-2
TGTGCCAGCAGCTTCGGTTGGGGCAGACAAGAGACCCAGTACTTC
CASSFGWGRQETQYF
>TRBJ2-3|.|15|.|TRBV9
TGTGCCAGCAGCGTAGGGGGGCTACGCACAGATACGCAGTATTTT
CASSVGGLRTDTQYF
>TRBJ2-7|.|13|.|TRBV29-1
TGCAGCGTTGTGGGTTCGAGCTCCTACGAGCAGTACTTC
CSVVGSSSYEQYF
>TRBJ2-7|.|15|TRBD2|TRBV7-2
TGTGCCAGCAGCTTCCGGACTAGCGGGATTTGGGAGCAGTACTTC
CASSFRTSGIWEQYF
>TRBJ2-7|few|14|.|TRBV6-1
TGTGCCAGCAGTCGGGGACAGCGGGCGGGTGAGCAGTACTTC
CASSRGQRAGEQYF
>TRBJ2-5|.|15|.|TRBV6-5
TGTGCCAGCAGTTACCTGACAGCCTTAGGGGAGACCCAGTACTTC
CASSYLTALGETQYF
>TRBJ2-2|.|17|TRBD2|TRBV11-3
TGTGCCAGCAGCTTAGCTAGCGGGAGGCCATACACCGGGGAGCTGTTTTTT
CASSLASGRPYTGELFF
>TRBJ2-1|.|15|TRBD1|TRBV29-1
TGCAGCGTTGCTCGCCGGGACAGCTCCTACAATGAGCAGTTCTTC
CSVARRDSSYNEQFF
>TRBJ2-5|.|16|TRBD1|TRBV9
TGTGCCAGCAGCGGGGTGACAGGGGATCGCCAAGAGACCCAGTACTTC
CASSGVTGDRQETQYF
>TRBJ1-4|.|13|.|TRBV14
TGTGCCAGCAGCCAATACAGGAATGAAAAACTGTTTTTT
CASSQYRNEKLFF
>TRBJ2-5|.|14|.|TRBV7-8
TGTGCCAGCAGCGGCCAACAGGGAGAGAAGACCCAGTACTTC
CASSGQQGEKTQYF
>TRBJ1-3|.|15|.|TRBV7-6
TGTGCCAGCAGCTTAGTAGGGGAGGCTGGAAACACCATATATTTT
CASSLVGEAGNTIYF
>TRBJ1-2|.|18|.|TRBV5-1
TGCGCCAGCAGCTTGCCCCAACAGGGAGCAGGCCCCTTTTATGGCTACACCTTC
CASSLPQQGAGPFYGYTF
>TRBJ2-5|.|14|TRBD2|TRBV7-9
TGTGCCAGCAGCGCGGGGACTAAACAAGAGACCCAGTACTTC
CASSAGTKQETQYF
>TRBJ2-7|.|15|.|TRBV27
TGTGCCAGCAGCCGCGGAGGGGCTCTCATCTACGAGCAGTACTTC
CASSRGGALIYEQYF
>TRBJ2-2|.|17|TRBD1|TRBV27
TGTGCCAGCAGTTTACCCGGACAGGGCACGAACACCGGGGAGCTGTTTTTT
CASSLPGQGTNTGELFF
>TRBJ2-3|.|15|.|TRBV5-4
TGTGCCAGCAGCTGGGACGGTCTGAAGACAGATACGCAGTATTTT
CASSWDGLKTDTQYF
>TRBJ1-2|.|17|.|TRBV27
TGTGCCAGCAGACAACCGGGACACGCCGGTGTTAACTATGGCTACACCTTC
CASRQPGHAGVNYGYTF
>TRBJ1-1|.|16|TRBD1|TRBV7-2
TGTGCCAGCAGCCCCTACAGGGGGAGGGTGAACACTGAAGCTTTCTTT
CASSPYRGRVNTEAFF
>TRBJ2-4|.|13|.|TRBV6-5
TGTGCCAGCACATCGGGCGGCAAAAACATTCAGTACTTC
CASTSGGKNIQYF
>TRBJ2-2|.|15|.|TRBV19
TGTGCCAGTATAGATCGGGGGCAGGGAACCGGGGAGCTGTTTTTT
CASIDRGQGTGELFF
>TRBJ1-4|.|14|.|TRBV4-1
TGCGCCAGCAGACAGGGAACAGGGAGCGAAAAACTGTTTTTT
CASRQGTGSEKLFF
>TRBJ2-3|.|15|TRBD1|TRBV11-3
TGTGCCAGCAGCGTCCGGGACAGGCCCACAGATACGCAGTATTTT
CASSVRDRPTDTQYF
>TRBJ2-2|.|15|.|TRBV7-7
TGTGCCAGCAGCCCCGTGGGGGGCAGAACCGGGGAGCTGTTTTTT
CASSPVGGRTGELFF
>TRBJ2-5|.|14|TRBD1|TRBV9
TGTGCCAGCAGCTGGGGACAGGAAAAAGAGACCCAGTACTTC
CASSWGQEKETQYF
>TRBJ2-5|.|14|.|TRBV5-1
TGCGCCAGCAGCTTGGCGGGGGGCGCCGGGACCCAGTACTTC
CASSLAGGAGTQYF
>TRBJ1-6|.|15|.|TRBV7-3
TGTGCCAGCAGCTTAACTGGGGGTAGCGTCTCACCCCTCCACTTT
CASSLTGGSVSPLHF
>TRBJ2-3|.|15|TRBD2|TRBV7-3
TGTGCCAGCAGCTTAGGACTAGCGGGAGGTTATACGCAGTATTTT
CASSLGLAGGYTQYF
>TRBJ1-1|once|16|TRBD1|TRBV28
TGTGCCAGCATCGTAGTCAGGGGGCAGGGGAACACTGAAGCTTTCTTT
CASIVVRGQGNTEAFF
>TRBJ1-6|.|13|.|TRBV9
TGTGCCAGCAGCGTATTCCGAAATTCACCCCTCCACTTT
CASSVFRNSPLHF
>TRBJ2-2|once|14|TRBD1|TRBV7-3
TGTGCCAGCAGCTCGACAGGGATAGGCGGGGAGCTGTTTTTT
CASSSTGIGGELFF
>TRBJ2-1|.|16|TRBD2|TRBV14
TGTGCCAGCAGCCAAGAAGGACTAGCGGGTTACAATGAGCAGTTCTTC
CASSQEGLAGYNEQFF
>TRBJ2-7|.|14|.|TRBV27
TGTGCCAGCAGTTTACAGGCAGGGAGGTACGAGCAGTACTTC
CASSLQAGRYEQYF
>TRBJ2-1|.|12|.|TRBV7-2
TGTGCCAGCAGCCCACAATACAATGAGCAGTTCTTC
CASSPQYNEQFF
>TRBJ2-7|once|15|TRBD1|TRBV14
TGTGCCAGCAGCCCGCGCCGGGACAGGGGCTACGAGCAGTACTTC
CASSPRRDRGYEQYF
>TRBJ2-2|.|13|.|TRBV18
TGTGCCAGCCGACCCGCCGCGAGCGGGGAGCTGTTTTTT
CASRPAASGELFF
>TRBJ2-7|.|14|.|TRBV6-1
TGTGCCAGCAGTGAAGTTCTCAGTTCCTACGAGCAGTACTTC
CASSEVLSSYEQYF
>TRBJ2-7|.|15|.|TRBV7-9
TGTGCCAGCAGCTCTCCTGAGACAGCCTCCTACGAGCAGTACTTC
CASSSPETASYEQYF
>TRBJ1-1|.|15|TRBD1|TRBV19
TGTGCCAGTAGTTCCCCCGGGACAGGGATCACTGAAGCTTTCTTT
CASSSPGTGITEAFF
>TRBJ2-7|.|15|TRBD2|TRBV5-1
TGCGCCAGCAGCTTGACTAGCGGGAGTCTAAACGAGCAGTACTTC
CASSLTSGSLNEQYF
>TRBJ2-5|.|13|.|TRBV15
TGTGCCACCAGCAGAGCCCTGAGAGAGACCCAGTACTTC
CATSRALRETQYF
>TRBJ2-7|.|13|TRBD1|TRBV29-1
TGCAGCGTTGCCGGGACAGGGGAGTATGGGCAGTACTTC
CSVAGTGEYGQYF
>TRBJ1-3|.|16|TRBD1|TRBV5-4
TGTGCCAGCAGCTTGGGGATCCAGGGGGGAGGAAACACCATATATTTT
CASSLGIQGGGNTIYF
>TRBJ2-1|.|15|.|TRBV6-6
TGTGCCACCACCCCTGATAAGATGGTAGTCAATGAGCAGTTCTTC
CATTPDKMVVNEQFF
>TRBJ2-7|.|12|.|TRBV5-4
TGTGCCAGCAGCTTGGGGGTGGCGCCCCAGTACTTC
CASSLGVAPQYF
>TRBJ1-4|.|15|.|TRBV11-2
TGTGCCAGCAGCTTAGATAGTGGAGGTGGTGAAAAACTGTTTTTT
CASSLDSGGGEKLFF
>TRBJ1-5|.|15|TRBD1|TRBV6-1
TGTGCCAGCAGTGGACAGGGGTTTAGCAATCAGCCCCAGCATTTT
CASSGQGFSNQPQHF
>TRBJ1-5|.|14|.|TRBV29-1
TGCAGCGTTGTATTCGGGATTCCCCCCCAGCCCCAGCATTTT
CSVVFGIPPQPQHF
>TRBJ1-1|.|13|.|TRBV7-8
TGTGCCAGCAGCTTACCCAGTAGGACTGAAGCTTTCTTT
CASSLPSRTEAFF
>TRBJ2-5|.|13|TRBD1|TRBV7-3
TGTGCCAGCAGCTCCATAGGGGGCGAGACCCAGTACTTC
CASSSIGGETQYF
>TRBJ1-1|.|15|.|TRBV18
TGTGCCAGCTCACCAGTCCGGGGGCCGAGCACTGAAGCTTTCTTT
CASSPVRGPSTEAFF
>TRBJ1-1|.|13|.|TRBV18
TGTGCTAGCTCACCGCACATGCACACTGAAGCTTTCTTT
CASSPHMHTEAFF
>TRBJ2-1|.|10|.|TRBV20-1
TGCAGTGCGGAAGACAATGAGCAGTTCTTC
CSAEDNEQFF